The 27 T cell receptor beta chains presented below share a single source sample, sequenced in a study of shared clonotypes between healthy human individuals. The repertoire was sequenced with immunoSEQ multiplex PCR; TCRdb's copy has only in-frame clones and lacks some. In the table there are millions of clones, approximately 94% of which are singletons. Sample: naive CD4+ T cells sorted from blood. Subset described: CD45RA+ positively selected. The receptor set was obtained from a man younger than 30 in good health.

This chain links TRBV5-6 with TRBJ2-7; 7 positions agree with TRBD2. CDR1 and CDR2 (germline): SGHDT, YYEEEE. V shed 1 base, J shed 2 bases, and the junction held 6 bases outside the gene matches. There are 15 residues in the CDR3. The CDR3 bases are TGTGCCAGCAGCTTGACCCGAAGCGGGACCTACGAGCAGTACTTC. It specifies CASSLTRSGTYEQYF.

The gene calls are TRBV7-9 and TRBJ1-2, with D possibly being TRBD1 (6 bases). Looked up from germline, CDR1 is SEHNR and CDR2 is FQNEAQ (reference sequence). The CDR3 is 15 amino acids. The ends were cut back, 5 bases at V and 8 bases at J, with 21 bases in the middle. The DNA for the CDR3 is TGTGCCAGCAGCCTGGGGGCCGGGGGTTCGGGCGGCTACACCTTC. Its translation: CASSLGAGGSGGYTF.

This chain joins TRBV5-1 and TRBJ2-2, with no clear D. The V end lost 3 bases, the J end lost 5 bases, and 8 bases lay between the germline ends. Germline V gene lookup returns CDR1 SGHRS and CDR2 YFSETQ. The CDR3 length is 13 residues. The DNA of the CDR3 is TGCGCCAGCAGCTACGATTCTACCGGGGAGCTGTTTTTT. This translates into CASSYDSTGELFF.

This clone was counted once. The gene calls are TRBV30 and TRBJ1-2, with D perhaps matching TRBD1 (5 bases). The V gene's germline CDR1 is GTSNPN and CDR2 SVGIG (reference sequence). This CDR3 has 12 amino acids. Trimming removed 5 bases at V and 8 bases at J, with 15 bases between. DNA of the CDR3: TGTGCCTGGCAAACGGGGACGCGGGGCTACACCTTC. Its translation is CAWQTGTRGYTF.

The rearrangement links TRBV11-2 to TRBJ2-3; TRBD1 or TRBD2 may be the D gene (5 bases each). V was cut by 3 bases and J by 0 bases, with 13 bases left in between. In germline, CDR1 is SGHAT, CDR2 FQNNGV. The length of the CDR3 is 16 residues. The CDR3 DNA follows: TGTGCCAGCAGCTTCATCCAGGGACCTAGCACAGATACGCAGTATTTT. Translating gives CASSFIQGPSTDTQYF.

This chain joins TRBV18 and TRBJ1-3, with no clear D. Trimming pared 2 bases from V and 0 bases from J, leaving 11 bases between. CDR1 is KGHSH, CDR2 LQKENI, per germline. CDR3 length equals 16 residues. The CDR3 loop is CASSPTSLSSGNTIYF. The CDR3 DNA follows: TGTGCCAGCTCACCAACCAGCCTGAGCTCTGGAAACACCATATATTTT.

The chain carries TRBV4-1 and TRBJ1-4; no reliable D call. CDR1 and CDR2 (germline): MGHRA, YSYEKL. Between the trimmed V and J ends, which lost 6 bases and 3 bases, there was a span of 11 bases. This CDR3 spans 14 amino acids. This CDR3 reads CASRRLAANEKLFF. CDR3 bases: TGCGCCAGCAGACGTCTAGCGGCTAATGAAAAACTGTTTTTT.

For this clone: Other nucleotide sequences from this sample produce the same CDR3. The chain has TRBV5-6 and TRBJ2-7; no firm D call. This CDR3 comprises 14 residues. V gave up 0 bases and J gave up 2 bases, with 9 bases separating them. From germline, CDR1 is SGHDT and CDR2 YYEEEE. This CDR3 reads CASSLVAGTYEQYF. DNA for the CDR3: TGTGCCAGCAGCTTGGTAGCTGGGACCTACGAGCAGTACTTC.

The CDR3 sequence is CASSPSGQGEEYF. The DNA of the CDR3 is TGTGCCAGCTCACCCTCGGGACAGGGGGAAGAGTACTTC. This chain links TRBV18 with TRBJ2-7; the match to TRBD1 covers 11 bases. The ends lost 3 bases at V and 11 bases at J; junction bases unmatched: 6. Germline values: CDR1 KGHSH, CDR2 LQKENI. The CDR3 consists of 13 residues.

This chain joins TRBV7-2 and TRBJ2-3; D is possibly TRBD2 (5 bases). The CDR3 loop spans 13 amino acids. The ends were cut back, 5 bases at V and 6 bases at J, with 12 bases in the middle. Germline CDR1 and CDR2: SGHTA and FQGNSA. This chain's CDR3 is CASSITWRDTQYF. The CDR3 coding sequence is TGTGCCAGCAGCATTACCTGGAGGGATACGCAGTATTTT. Based on the CDR3 plus reference TRBV7-2 and TRBJ2-3, the full variable domain is GAGVSQSPSNKVTEKGKDVELRCDPISGHTALYWYRQSLGQGLEFLIYFQGNSAPDKSGLPSDRFSAERTGGSVSTLTIQRTQQEDSAVYLCASSITWRDTQYFGPGTRLTVL.

In the case of this clone: At one end, the junction sequence differs from germline, possibly due to a read error. The chain has TRBV30 and TRBJ2-1, with a weak D call TRBD2 (6 bases). This CDR3 contains 11 residues. Looked up from germline, CDR1 is GTSNPN and CDR2 is SVGIG (reference sequence). The CDR3 DNA is TGTGCCTGGAGTGTAGGCGGGACGAAGATCTTC. Amino acids: CAWSVGGTKIF.

The chain couples TRBV6-1 to TRBJ1-6, with D hard to call. V gave up 6 bases and J gave up 1 base, with 10 bases separating them. Germline V lookup: CDR1 MNHNS, CDR2 SASEGT. There are 15 residues in the CDR3. The CDR3 bases are TGTGCCAGCAGATTGGACGGTTCCTATAATTCACCCCTCCACTTT. This sequence encodes CASRLDGSYNSPLHF.

The J gene is TRBJ2-1, the V gene TRBV11-2, with D perhaps TRBD2 (5 bases). Germline V gene data show CDR1 as SGHAT and CDR2 as FQNNGV. CDR3 length equals 15 residues. The V end lost 3 bases, the J end lost 7 bases, and 16 bases lay between the germline ends. For the CDR3, the DNA is TGTGCCAGCAGCTTTTCGGAACGCCCGGGGAATGAGCAGTTCTTC. Translating it yields CASSFSERPGNEQFF.

V and J are TRBV28 and TRBJ1-5; 10 bases agree with TRBD1. The CDR3 consists of 16 residues. V gave up 4 bases and J gave up 5 bases; unmatched junction bases: 8. The germline V gene encodes CDR1 MDHEN and CDR2 SYDVKM. CDR3 bases: TGTGCCAGCAGTTCAATATACGGGACAGGGGATCAGCCCCAGCATTTT. Amino acid sequence: CASSSIYGTGDQPQHF.

The chain carries TRBV6-5 and TRBJ1-5, with D possibly matching TRBD1 (5 bases). This CDR3 comprises 14 residues. Germline V gives CDR1 MNHEY, CDR2 SVGAGI. The ends were cut back, 7 bases at V and 7 bases at J, with 17 bases in the middle. Here the CDR3 DNA reads TGTGCCAGCACCCCGGGGGGATCTGGGCAGCCCCAGCATTTT. It yields the protein CASTPGGSGQPQHF.

This chain connects TRBV5-1 to TRBJ2-5, with 10 bases aligning to TRBD2. CDR3 length: 15 residues. With 4 bases clipped from V and 10 bases from J, the junction kept 13 bases outside the gene matches. Germline V gene sequence: CDR1 SGHRS, CDR2 YFSETQ. The CDR3 bases are TGCGCCAGCAGCGCAACTAGCGGGACCAAGTGGGACCAGTACTTC. This gives the protein CASSATSGTKWDQYF. The full variable domain, with the rest looked up from reference TRBV5-1 and TRBJ2-5, is KAGVTQTPRYLIKTRGQQVTLSCSPISGHRSVSWYQQTPGQGLQFLFEYFSETQRNKGNFPGRFSGRQFSNSRSEMNVSTLELGDSALYLCASSATSGTKWDQYFGPGTRLLVL.

This chain uses TRBV7-9 with TRBJ2-3; 7 nucleotides line up with TRBD2. This CDR3 is built from 17 residues. The germline gives CDR1 SEHNR, CDR2 FQNEAQ (reference sequence). Trimming at V came to 5 bases and at J to 4 bases, leaving 15 bases not matched to a gene. The CDR3 DNA follows: TGTGCCAGCAGCGGCCTCTGGGCGGGAGTTTTTGCAGATACGCAGTATTTT. Translated: CASSGLWAGVFADTQYF. Looking up the rest from reference TRBV7-9 and TRBJ2-3 gives the full variable domain: DTGVSQNPRHKITKRGQNVTFRCDPISEHNRLYWYRQTLGQGPEFLTYFQNEAQLEKSRLLSDRFSAERPKGSFSTLEIQRTEQGDSAMYLCASSGLWAGVFADTQYFGPGTRLTVL.

This clone was recorded once. The chain has TRBV25-1 and TRBJ1-1; 11 bases fit TRBD1. The CDR3 runs to 14 residues. Germline V gene data show CDR1 as MGHDK and CDR2 as SYGVNS. The V gene end was trimmed by 2 bases and the J gene end by 7 bases; junction bases not matched to a gene: 3. The CDR3 reads CASSEPGQGVEAFF. The CDR3 coding sequence is TGTGCCAGCAGTGAACCGGGACAGGGGGTTGAAGCTTTCTTT.

Regarding this clone: In the same sample, other DNA sequences code for this CDR3. This rearrangement joins TRBV9 to TRBJ2-2, with D tentatively TRBD1 (6 bases). The CDR3 extends over 13 amino acids. The germline V gene has CDR1 SGDLS and CDR2 YYNGEE. V was clipped by 4 bases and J by 5 bases, with 9 bases between them. The CDR3 reads CASSPQGTGELFF. The CDR3, as DNA: TGTGCCAGCAGCCCCCAGGGGACCGGGGAGCTGTTTTTT.

The chain couples TRBV27 to TRBJ1-4, with 7 bases identical to TRBD1. V trimming: 5 bases; J trimming: 3 bases; junction bases outside the gene matches: 12. The length of the CDR3 is 17 residues. The germline V gene encodes CDR1 MNHEY and CDR2 SMNVEV (reference sequence). CDR3 in DNA: TGTGCCAGCAGTCCAACCAGGGGGGATGGGCCTAATGAAAAACTGTTTTTT. Translated: CASSPTRGDGPNEKLFF. Looking up the rest from reference TRBV27 and TRBJ1-4 gives the full variable domain: EAQVTQNPRYLITVTGKKLTVTCSQNMNHEYMSWYRQDPGLGLRQIYYSMNVEVTDKGDVPEGYKVSRKEKRNFPLILESPSPNQTSLYFCASSPTRGDGPNEKLFFGSGTQLSVL.

The genes are TRBV2 and TRBJ1-5; D remains ambiguous. The V end lost 2 bases, the J end lost 3 bases, and 8 bases lay between the germline ends. Germline CDR1 SNHLY, CDR2 FYNNEI. This CDR3 comprises 14 residues. The CDR3 nucleotides are TGTGCCAGCAGTGAATGGACCATCAATCAGCCCCAGCATTTT. Its protein is CASSEWTINQPQHF.

The V call is TRBV10-3, the J call TRBJ1-2, with D possibly being TRBD1 (6 bases). Trimming pared 3 bases from V and 2 bases from J, leaving 13 bases between. Germline values: CDR1 ENHRY, CDR2 SYGVKD. The CDR3 extends over 15 amino acids. CDR3 bases: TGTGCCATCAGTGATCGGGGAGGGACAAACTATGGCTACACCTTC. This translates into CAISDRGGTNYGYTF.

The chain joins TRBV6-6 to TRBJ2-5; D is unclear. The CDR3 has 13 amino acids. The V end was cut by 6 bases, the J end by 3 bases, with 11 bases between. Germline CDR1 MNHNY, CDR2 SVGAGI (reference sequence). The CDR3 DNA reads TGTGCCAGCAGCCACGGTCCAGAAGAGACCCAGTACTTC. Its protein product is CASSHGPEETQYF.

CDR3 sequence reads: CASSLSGGLKQYF. The CDR3 DNA reads TGTGCCAGCAGTTTATCGGGGGGACTCAAGCAGTACTTC. The chain combines TRBV27 with TRBJ2-7; D possibly corresponds to TRBD2 (6 bases). Per germline, CDR1 MNHEY and CDR2 SMNVEV (reference sequence). Deletions cut 0 bases from V and 8 bases from J, with 11 bases between. This CDR3 is 13 amino acids long.

For this clone: At the DNA level, this CDR3 is encoded by other sequences in the same sample as well. The chain couples TRBV28 to TRBJ2-7; D remains unclear. V dropped 7 bases and J dropped 2 bases, with 6 bases sitting between them. The CDR3 consists of 11 residues. CDR1 and CDR2 (germline): MDHEN, SYDVKM. CDR3 amino acids: CASTGPYEQYF. The CDR3 DNA sequence: TGTGCCAGCACTGGCCCCTACGAGCAGTACTTC.

The chain recombines TRBV19 with TRBJ1-1; D remains unclear. The CDR3 loop spans 14 amino acids. Between the trimmed V and J ends, which lost 6 bases and 1 base, there was a span of 12 bases. Germline CDR1 is LNHDA and CDR2 is SQIVND (reference sequence). The CDR3 loop is CASSQASWNTEAFF. In DNA form, the CDR3 reads TGTGCCAGTAGCCAGGCCTCGTGGAACACTGAAGCTTTCTTT.

Note on this clone: Other DNA variants within this sample encode the same CDR3. The CDR3 DNA follows: TGTGCCAGCAGCTTCGGGGGTGGAGAGACCCAGTACTTC. Its protein product is CASSFGGGETQYF. The chain uses TRBV7-3 and TRBJ2-5; maybe TRBD2 (6 bases). Germline-derived CDR1 and CDR2 are SGHTA and FQGTGA. Trimming took off 3 bases at V and 4 bases at J, with 9 bases between the two ends. The CDR3 has 13 residues. The whole variable domain, filled in from reference TRBV7-3 and TRBJ2-5, reads GAGVSQTPSNKVTEKGKYVELRCDPISGHTALYWYRQSLGQGPEFLIYFQGTGAADDSGLPNDRFFAVRPEGSVSTLKIQRTERGDSAVYLCASSFGGGETQYFGPGTRLLVL.